These 20 T cell receptor beta chains were sequenced from one sample in a study of T cells after yellow fever vaccination. One entry per CDR3 protein, called by TCRdb with MiXCR from the 5' RACE reads. This sample carries about 20,000 distinct CDR3 sequences, 5.2% of them seen once, and the ten largest clones take roughly 20%. The specimen comprised PBMCs, either bulk or a sorted T-cell subset (CD4+, CD8+, memory, or dextramer-sorted; not recorded which), sampled about 49 days after the first yellow fever vaccination. The receptors derive from a man between 18 and 29 years old who received the YFV17D yellow fever vaccine.

This clonotype was counted at least ten times. The J gene is TRBJ1-6, the V gene TRBV12-3 or TRBV12-4; possible D gene TRBD1, 5 bases. This CDR3 comprises 15 residues. Trimming pared 2 bases from V and 9 bases from J, leaving 14 bases between. The CDR3 loop is CASSLTAGLGSPLHF. For the CDR3, the DNA is TGTGCCAGCAGTTTAACAGCGGGGCTAGGTTCACCCCTCCACTTT.

In this sample, this clonotype turned up many times. The chain joins TRBV29-1 to TRBJ2-5; D is tentatively TRBD1 or TRBD2 (6 bases each). The CDR3 length is 14 residues. Germline values: CDR1 SQVTM, CDR2 ANQGSEA. V lost 6 bases and J 5 bases, leaving 19 bases between the germline ends. The CDR3 DNA sequence: TGCAGCGTATCCTTTTCTTGGGGGGCTGAGACCCAGTACTTC. It is translated as CSVSFSWGAETQYF.

This clonotype was recorded many times. CDR3 sequence: CATEGENTGELFF. For the CDR3, the DNA is TGTGCCACCGAAGGGGAGAACACCGGGGAGCTGTTTTTT. This chain connects TRBV24-1 to TRBJ2-2, with D perhaps TRBD1 (5 bases). CDR3 length equals 13 residues. Trimming removed 9 bases from V and 1 base from J, with 8 bases in between. Per germline, CDR1 KGHDR and CDR2 SFDVKD.

This clonotype has ten or more counts. V gene TRBV10-3 combines with J gene TRBJ2-2, with 8 bases matching TRBD1. Germline lookup yields CDR1 ENHRY and CDR2 SYGVKD. The CDR3 runs 14 residues. Losses at the gene ends were 8 bases for V and 5 bases for J; bases not matched to a gene: 7. The CDR3 here is CAIQDRDVTGELFF. Written as DNA, the CDR3 is TGTGCCATCCAGGACAGGGATGTGACCGGGGAGCTGTTTTTT.

The table lists this clonotype with many counts. CDR3: CASSIQGGSPLHF. The CDR3 DNA is TGTGCCAGCAGCATTCAGGGTGGGTCACCCCTCCACTTT. The chain is built from TRBV12-3 or TRBV12-4 and TRBJ1-6, with TRBD1 as a possible D gene (5 bases). The CDR3 consists of 13 residues. Deletions cut 6 bases from V and 10 bases from J, with 13 bases between.

This clonotype was counted many times. A read error is likely, as this CDR3 ends without the conserved phenylalanine or tryptophan. The DNA is omitted, as the CDR3 cannot be located on it reliably, and the CDR3 follows TCRdb's listing. This chain uses TRBV27 with TRBJ2-7; the table's D gene call, TRBD1, was not cross checked with the DNA. The CDR3 is 12 amino acids long, termini counted. Germline CDR1 is MNHEY and CDR2 is SMNVEV (reference sequence). The CDR3 region is CASSTGGTGLSL.

This clonotype has ten or more counts. V usage is TRBV18 and J usage is TRBJ2-3; perhaps TRBD1 as D (6 bases). The ends were cut back, 3 bases at V and 7 bases at J, with 14 bases in the middle. From germline, CDR1 is KGHSH and CDR2 LQKENI. This CDR3 is 14 amino acids long. In DNA, the CDR3 is TGTGCCAGCTCACCCCGGCAGGGGTTGAATACGCAGTATTTT. Residues: CASSPRQGLNTQYF.

This clonotype was detected many times. This chain connects TRBV18 to TRBJ1-3; D unresolved. Germline assignment: CDR1 KGHSH and CDR2 LQKENI. The CDR3 consists of 17 residues. The V gene lost 2 bases and the J gene lost 0 bases, with 14 bases spanning the gap. The CDR3 region has the DNA TGTGCCAGCTCACCATTGCCCCACCGGGCCTCTGGAAACACCATATATTTT. Protein sequence: CASSPLPHRASGNTIYF.

The sample holds many counts of this clonotype. The CDR3 nucleotides read TGCGCCAGCAGTGAGTCGGGACTGCCCTACGAGCAGTACTTC. Protein: CASSESGLPYEQYF. The genes are TRBV10-1 and TRBJ2-7, with D possibly being TRBD2 (6 bases). The V gene's germline CDR1 is WNHNN and CDR2 SYGVQD (reference sequence). V gave up 0 bases and J gave up 2 bases, with 8 bases separating them. The CDR3 totals 14 residues.

This clonotype has at least ten counts. CDR3 residues: CASSETSGGADTQYF. For the CDR3, the DNA is TGTGCCAGCAGTGAAACTAGCGGGGGGGCAGATACGCAGTATTTT. V usage is TRBV6-4 and J usage is TRBJ2-3; 13 nucleotides align to TRBD2. V lost 3 bases, J lost 4 bases, and 1 base stayed unmatched. The length of the CDR3 is 15 residues. Germline CDR1 and CDR2: MRHNA and SNTAGT.

The sample holds many counts of this clonotype. This chain links TRBV6-5 with TRBJ1-6, with D tentatively TRBD1 (6 bases). Germline V lookup: CDR1 MNHEY, CDR2 SVGAGI. The CDR3 sequence is 17 residues long. V dropped 6 bases and J dropped 0 bases, with 15 bases sitting between them. CDR3 sequence (DNA): TGTGCCAGCAGACCGGACAGCGAAGGCTCCTATAATTCACCCCTCCACTTT. It codes for CASRPDSEGSYNSPLHF.

This clonotype has ten or more counts. V is TRBV25-1 and J is TRBJ2-3, with D hard to call. CDR1 is MGHDK, CDR2 SYGVNS, per germline. V was cut by 5 bases and J by 2 bases, with 5 bases left in between. This CDR3 has 12 amino acids. The DNA of the CDR3 is TGTGCCAGCAGTATTAACACAGATACGCAGTATTTT. Its translation: CASSINTDTQYF. The whole variable domain, remainder taken from reference TRBV25-1 and TRBJ2-3, is EADIYQTPRYLVIGTGKKITLECSQTMGHDKMYWYQQDPGMELHLIHYSYGVNSTEKGDLSSESTVSRIRTEHFPLTLESARPSHTSQYLCASSINTDTQYFGPGTRLTVL.

This clonotype was recorded many times. V and J are TRBV7-2 and TRBJ2-3; D gene ambiguous. This CDR3 spans 13 amino acids. Germline CDR1 SGHTA, CDR2 FQGNSA. The V end lost 5 bases, the J end lost 2 bases, and 8 bases lay between the germline ends. CDR3 bases: TGTGCCAGCAGCCCACCGGTCACAGATACGCAGTATTTT. Protein product: CASSPPVTDTQYF.

This clonotype was seen repeatedly, ten times or more. The rearrangement uses TRBV5-1 and TRBJ1-4; TRBD1 might be the D (6 bases). The CDR3 runs 15 residues. Trimming removed 2 bases at V and 4 bases at J, with 12 bases between. The germline gives CDR1 SGHRS, CDR2 YFSETQ. DNA of the CDR3: TGCGCCAGCAGCTTACAGGGCTCGGGTAATGAAAAACTGTTTTTT. It is translated as CASSLQGSGNEKLFF.

The sample holds many counts of this clonotype. The V and J genes are TRBV6-4 and TRBJ1-1; D gene ambiguous. Germline V CDR1 and CDR2: MRHNA, SNTAGT. V was pared by 0 bases and J by 9 bases, with 11 bases between. This CDR3 contains 13 residues. CDR3 bases: TGTGCCAGCAGTGACTCGAGCGACACCAAAGCTTTCTTT. Translated, it gives CASSDSSDTKAFF.

This clonotype was counted ten times or more. The chain carries TRBV7-8 and TRBJ2-5; D not certain. CDR3 size: 13 residues. V gave up 4 bases and J gave up 3 bases, with 9 bases separating them. Germline V gene sequence: CDR1 SGHVS, CDR2 FQNEAQ. The CDR3 loop reads CASSSRLKETQYF. CDR3 coding DNA: TGTGCCAGCAGCTCCAGACTGAAAGAGACCCAGTACTTC.

In its sample, this clonotype was seen many times. This chain connects TRBV12-3 or TRBV12-4 to TRBJ2-3, with 7 nucleotides matching TRBD2. This CDR3 contains 16 residues. J lost 1 base, V lost 3 bases, and 7 bases had no gene match. The CDR3 is CASSFAAGVGTDTQYF. Here the CDR3 DNA reads TGTGCCAGCAGTTTTGCGGCGGGGGTTGGCACAGATACGCAGTATTTT.

Turning to this clonotype: Just one base apart from a much larger clone, this may be a read error. The V and J genes are TRBV7-2 and TRBJ2-7; D might be TRBD2 (7 bases). This CDR3 has 11 amino acids. V lost 5 bases and J lost 9, with 11 bases in between. In germline, CDR1 is SGHTA, CDR2 FQGNSA. The CDR3 DNA is TGTACCAGCAGCAGGGGGAGGGCGCAGTACTTC. It codes for CTSSRGRAQYF.

This clonotype was seen ten or more times. This chain links TRBV20-1 with TRBJ2-1, with 7 bases that match TRBD1. Germline V gives CDR1 DFQATT, CDR2 SNEGSKA (reference sequence). With V trimmed by 4 bases and J by 3 bases, 3 bases remained unmatched. This CDR3 has 13 amino acids. CDR3 in amino acids: CSATRTGYNEQFF. The CDR3 DNA sequence: TGCAGTGCTACTCGGACAGGCTACAATGAGCAGTTCTTC.

Ten or more counts support this clonotype. The CDR3 DNA reads as TGTGCCAGCAGCGGGACATCCGAACCTTATGGCTACACCTTC. This encodes CASSGTSEPYGYTF. The rearrangement links TRBV5-5 to TRBJ1-2; perhaps TRBD1 as D (6 bases). Deletions cut 4 bases from V and 5 bases from J, with 15 bases between. The CDR3 length is 14 residues. Germline CDR1 SGHKS, CDR2 YYEKEE (reference sequence).